What follows are 8 T cell receptor beta chains derived from one specimen sequenced in a study of cytomegalovirus exposure and HLA in healthy donors. Some clones are missing from TCRdb's copy, which holds only in-frame ones; the method was immunoSEQ multiplex PCR. The data show roughly 300,000 clones, around 89% seen once. The sequenced sample was PBMCs. The receptors derive from a woman under 30 in good health and CMV-seronegative.

The chain uses TRBV2 and TRBJ1-2; the D is unclear. There are 12 residues in the CDR3. V was trimmed by 6 bases and J by 5 bases, leaving 10 bases between them. Germline assignment: CDR1 SNHLY and CDR2 FYNNEI. The CDR3 region has the DNA TGTGCCAGCAGGGAATCACTTTATGGCTACACCTTC. Its protein is CASRESLYGYTF.

The chain employs TRBV30 and TRBJ2-1; D is undetermined. CDR3 size: 14 residues. Germline CDR1 GTSNPN, CDR2 SVGIG (reference sequence). V lost 0 bases, J lost 0 bases, and 6 bases lay in between. CDR3 sequence: CAWSVMSSYNEQFF. The CDR3 bases are TGTGCCTGGAGTGTAATGAGCTCCTACAATGAGCAGTTCTTC.

This clone was seen more than once but under ten times. The V call is TRBV5-1, the J call TRBJ2-7; tentative D call: TRBD2 (6 bases). There are 16 residues in the CDR3. Trimming left V 6 bases short and J 1 base short, with 20 bases between. Germline values: CDR1 SGHRS, CDR2 YFSETQ. The DNA of the CDR3 is TGCGCCAGCACCTGGGGCCAGGGCGCGGGGTCCTACGAGCAGTACTTC. Translated, it gives CASTWGQGAGSYEQYF.

The CDR3 sequence: CASSARGDTEAFF. CDR3 coding DNA: TGTGCCAGTAGTGCAAGAGGAGACACTGAAGCTTTCTTT. The chain recombines TRBV19 with TRBJ1-1; unclear D gene. CDR3 length: 13 residues. The V gene's germline CDR1 is LNHDA and CDR2 SQIVND (reference sequence). The V gene lost 5 bases and the J gene lost 3 bases, with 10 bases spanning the gap.

The chain joins TRBV28 to TRBJ2-5, with a possible D match to TRBD2 (5 bases). Germline CDR1 is MDHEN and CDR2 is SYDVKM. V lost 1 base, J lost 0 bases, and 12 bases lay in between. The CDR3 extends over 16 amino acids. As DNA, the CDR3 is TGTGCCAGCAGTTTATTTGCTAGCCCGAACCAAGAGACCCAGTACTTC. Encoded protein: CASSLFASPNQETQYF.

The chain has TRBV9 and TRBJ2-5, with D perhaps matching TRBD2 (6 bases). CDR3 size: 13 residues. In germline, CDR1 is SGDLS, CDR2 YYNGEE. The V and J ends lost 3 bases and 4 bases respectively, with 10 bases between them. This chain's CDR3 is CASSASGPETQYF. Here the CDR3 DNA reads TGTGCCAGCAGCGCGAGCGGGCCAGAGACCCAGTACTTC.

The genes are TRBV5-1 and TRBJ1-6, with D perhaps matching TRBD1 (5 bases). The germline V and J ends were trimmed by 5 bases and 7 bases, with 13 bases remaining between them. From germline, CDR1 is SGHRS and CDR2 YFSETQ. The CDR3 extends over 14 amino acids. Written as DNA, the CDR3 is TGCGCCAGCAGTTTCGGACAAAGCAATTCACCCCTCCACTTT. This gives the protein CASSFGQSNSPLHF.

The V and J genes are TRBV19 and TRBJ2-7; tentative D call: TRBD1 (6 bases). This CDR3 has 16 residues. The V gene lost 3 bases and the J gene lost 7 bases, with 22 bases spanning the gap. CDR1 is LNHDA and CDR2 is SQIVND in the germline V gene (reference sequence). The CDR3 here is CASSIESGALRGEQYF. In nucleotides, the CDR3 is TGTGCCAGTAGTATTGAGTCAGGGGCCCTCCGAGGTGAGCAGTACTTC. The full variable domain, completed using reference TRBV19 and TRBJ2-7, is DGGITQSPKYLFRKEGQNVTLSCEQNLNHDAMYWYRQDPGQGLRLIYYSQIVNDFQKGDIAEGYSVSREKKESFPLTVTSAQKNPTAFYLCASSIESGALRGEQYFGPGTRLTVT.